These 18 T cell receptor beta chains share one sample of origin, sequenced in a study of Graves' ophthalmopathy and Graves' hyperthyroidism. Amplifying from RNA transcripts, the study obtained TCR beta CDR3 regions. First-round RT-PCR with HTBI primers preceded a second-round multiplex PCR. MiXCR was run by TCRdb on the multiplex PCR reads, yielding one entry per CDR3 protein. The data contain approximately 330,000 distinct CDR3 sequences, 15% to 20% of them seen just once; the ten biggest clones take up approximately 13%. Sequencing used peripheral blood. These receptors originate from an adult man with Graves' ophthalmopathy.

The rearrangement joins TRBV6-5 to TRBJ1-2, with TRBD1 identical over 7 bases. CDR3 length: 12 amino acids. Germline V gene sequence: CDR1 MNHEY, CDR2 SVGAGI. Trimming took 0 bases from V and 11 from J; bases not matched to a gene: 3. CDR3 in DNA: TGTGCCAGCAGTTACTCTAGGGACAGTTACACCTTC. It encodes CASSYSRDSYTF.

This clonotype was detected ten times or more. This sequence joins TRBV6-1 and TRBJ1-5; 10 nucleotides match TRBD1. The CDR3 has 15 amino acids. V was pared by 3 bases and J by 4 bases, with 3 bases of the junction left unmatched. The germline gives CDR1 MNHNS, CDR2 SASEGT. In DNA, the CDR3 is TGTGCCAGCAGTGACAGGACAGGGGGGAATCAGCCCCAGCATTTT. The encoded protein is CASSDRTGGNQPQHF.

The chain joins TRBV28 to TRBJ2-5; 9 bases line up with TRBD2. V lost 7 bases to trimming and J lost 5 bases; unmatched junction nucleotides: 8. Germline CDR1 and CDR2: MDHEN and SYDVKM. The CDR3 runs 14 residues. CDR3 in DNA: TGTGCCAGCATTCCAGCGGGAGGAGGGGAGACCCAGTACTTC. It codes for CASIPAGGGETQYF.

Ten or more counts support this clonotype. The chain has TRBV6-1 and TRBJ2-7, with TRBD2 matching 9 bases. Per germline, CDR1 MNHNS and CDR2 SASEGT. J was trimmed by 3 bases and V by 6 bases; bases with no gene match: 12. The CDR3 is 16 amino acids. Here the CDR3 reads CASRTGTLAGNYEQYF. The DNA of the CDR3 is TGTGCCAGCAGAACCGGTACCCTAGCGGGAAACTACGAGCAGTACTTC.

By share, this clonotype ranks as medium-sized. V gene TRBV24-1 combines with J gene TRBJ2-2; 10 bases are a match to TRBD1. Germline V gene lookup returns CDR1 KGHDR and CDR2 SFDVKD. The trim removed 3 bases at V and 4 bases at J, leaving 4 bases unmatched. This CDR3 region has 16 residues. CDR3 amino acids: CATSDPGQGTTGELFF. The CDR3 nucleotides read TGTGCCACCAGTGATCCGGGACAGGGGACCACCGGGGAGCTGTTTTTT.

At least ten counts were recorded for this clonotype. The V call is TRBV10-3, the J call TRBJ2-5, with 7 positions matching TRBD2. The trim removed 9 bases at V and 5 bases at J, leaving 9 bases unmatched. This CDR3 has 13 amino acids. CDR1 is ENHRY and CDR2 is SYGVKD in the germline V gene. The CDR3 nucleotides read TGTGCCATTCGCCGCGGGAGATCTGAGACCCAGTACTTC. As protein: CAIRRGRSETQYF.

This clonotype has a count of ten or more. This chain joins TRBV6-1 and TRBJ2-5; D is possibly TRBD1 or TRBD2 (5 bases each). There are 16 residues in the CDR3. The V end lost 6 bases, the J end lost 5 bases, and 22 bases lay between the germline ends. Per the germline V gene, CDR1 is MNHNS and CDR2 is SASEGT. The CDR3 sequence: CASSPNLGGEGETQYF. CDR3 coding DNA: TGTGCCAGCAGCCCTAACCTAGGAGGCGAGGGGGAGACCCAGTACTTC.

This clonotype was counted ten times or more. The CDR3, as DNA: TGTGCCAGCAGCACACAGGGGGCTCGGTCCTACGAGCAGTACTTC. This translates into CASSTQGARSYEQYF. V usage is TRBV7-2 and J usage is TRBJ2-7, with 9 bases lining up with TRBD1. The germline V gene encodes CDR1 SGHTA and CDR2 FQGNSA. This CDR3 has 15 residues. The ends lost 5 bases at V and 1 base at J; junction bases unmatched: 6.

This clonotype was found many times. The CDR3 sequence is CASSTGVMNNSPLHF. In DNA, the CDR3 is TGTGCCAGCAGTACAGGGGTAATGAATAATTCACCCCTCCACTTT. The rearrangement uses TRBV6-1 and TRBJ1-6; TRBD1 aligns across 7 bases. CDR3 length: 15 residues. With 5 bases clipped from V and 5 bases from J, the junction kept 6 bases outside the gene matches. Germline V CDR1 and CDR2: MNHNS, SASEGT.

This clonotype was detected ten times or more. The J gene is TRBJ1-5, the V gene TRBV7-2, with D hard to call. CDR1 is SGHTA and CDR2 is FQGNSA in the germline V gene. CDR3 length equals 14 residues. Trimming shortened V by 1 base and J by 6 bases, and 10 bases separated the two germline ends. CDR3: CASSLGGFGQPQHF. In DNA form, the CDR3 reads TGTGCCAGCAGCTTAGGAGGCTTCGGTCAGCCCCAGCATTTT.

Ten or more counts support this clonotype. A single base separates this from a much larger clone, so it may be a read error. The J gene is TRBJ2-2, the V gene TRBV27, with TRBD2 matching 7 bases. Germline V gene lookup returns CDR1 MNHEY and CDR2 SMNVEV (reference sequence). There are 15 residues in the CDR3. CDR3 coding DNA: TGTGTCAGCAGTTTGGCGGGAGCGAACACCGGGGAGCTGTTTTTT. Its protein is CVSSLAGANTGELFF.

This clonotype was detected ten times or more. This chain connects TRBV4-2 to TRBJ1-2; no clear D. Germline V CDR1 and CDR2: LGHNA, YNFKEQ. The CDR3 is 13 amino acids. Trimming shortened V by 0 bases and J by 5 bases, and 7 bases separated the two germline ends. CDR3 region: CASSQDGQYGYTF. The DNA for the CDR3 is TGTGCCAGCAGCCAAGATGGTCAATATGGCTACACCTTC.

This clonotype was counted at least ten times. J is TRBJ2-7 and V is TRBV27; D is undetermined. V lost 8 bases and J 5 bases, leaving 25 bases between the germline ends. In germline, CDR1 is MNHEY, CDR2 SMNVEV (reference sequence). The CDR3 runs to 16 residues. The CDR3 DNA reads as TGTGCCAGCGATCCCTTTCCGGGCCTCCCAAACCACGAGCAGTACTTC. Amino acid sequence: CASDPFPGLPNHEQYF.

This clonotype has just a few counts. The chain carries TRBV7-2 and TRBJ2-1; D not certain. V lost 5 bases and J lost 1, with 9 bases in between. The CDR3 sequence is 14 residues long. CDR1 is SGHTA, CDR2 FQGNSA, per germline. The CDR3 reads CASSRVVSYNEQFF. The DNA of the CDR3 is TGTGCCAGCAGCCGAGTCGTGTCCTACAATGAGCAGTTCTTC.

This clonotype was observed many times. This chain links TRBV6-1 with TRBJ2-3, with D perhaps matching TRBD1 or TRBD2 (5 bases each). Germline V gives CDR1 MNHNS, CDR2 SASEGT. V lost 5 bases to trimming and J lost 3 bases, with 12 bases between them. This CDR3 has 14 residues. The CDR3, as DNA: TGTGCCAGCAGTCCGGGACGGAGAACAGATACGCAGTATTTT. Residues: CASSPGRRTDTQYF.

The chain has TRBV7-2 and TRBJ2-2; D assignment may be TRBD1 or TRBD2 (6 bases each). Trimming took off 6 bases at V and 2 bases at J, with 13 bases between the two ends. CDR1 and CDR2 (germline): SGHTA, FQGNSA. This CDR3 has 15 residues. The CDR3 DNA reads as TGTGCCAGCAGATTGGGGGGCCGCAACACCGGGGAGCTGTTTTTT. This sequence encodes CASRLGGRNTGELFF.

This clonotype was observed at least ten times. The chain combines TRBV28 with TRBJ2-7; 10 positions match TRBD1. Germline CDR1 MDHEN, CDR2 SYDVKM. This CDR3 is built from 17 residues. Trimming at V came to 2 bases and at J to 0 bases, leaving 7 bases not matched to a gene. This CDR3 reads CASSLGTGASTSYEQYF. For the CDR3, the DNA is TGTGCCAGCAGTTTAGGGACAGGGGCCTCCACCTCCTACGAGCAGTACTTC.

This clonotype was found many times. The chain is built from TRBV5-1 and TRBJ2-2; TRBD2 agrees at 9 bases. CDR1 and CDR2 (germline): SGHRS, YFSETQ. V gave up 0 bases and J gave up 6 bases; unmatched junction bases: 3. This CDR3 is 15 amino acids long. CDR3 residues: CASSLAPSGAGELFF. The DNA of the CDR3 is TGCGCCAGCAGCTTGGCACCTAGCGGGGCCGGGGAGCTGTTTTTT.